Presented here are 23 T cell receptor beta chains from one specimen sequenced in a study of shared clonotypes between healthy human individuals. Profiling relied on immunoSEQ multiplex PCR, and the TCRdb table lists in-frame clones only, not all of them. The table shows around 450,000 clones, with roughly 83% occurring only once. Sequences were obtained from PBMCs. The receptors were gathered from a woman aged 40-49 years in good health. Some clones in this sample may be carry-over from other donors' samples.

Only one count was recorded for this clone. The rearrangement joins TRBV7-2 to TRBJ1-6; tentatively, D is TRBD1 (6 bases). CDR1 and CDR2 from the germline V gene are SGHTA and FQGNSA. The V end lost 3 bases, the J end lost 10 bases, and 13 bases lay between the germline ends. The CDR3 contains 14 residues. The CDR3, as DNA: TGTGCCAGCAGCTTGGGGGCGATGGGGTCACCCCTCCACTTT. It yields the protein CASSLGAMGSPLHF. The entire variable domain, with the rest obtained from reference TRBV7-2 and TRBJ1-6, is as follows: GAGVSQSPSNKVTEKGKDVELRCDPISGHTALYWYRQSLGQGLEFLIYFQGNSAPDKSGLPSDRFSAERTGGSVSTLTIQRTQQEDSAVYLCASSLGAMGSPLHFGNGTRLTVT.

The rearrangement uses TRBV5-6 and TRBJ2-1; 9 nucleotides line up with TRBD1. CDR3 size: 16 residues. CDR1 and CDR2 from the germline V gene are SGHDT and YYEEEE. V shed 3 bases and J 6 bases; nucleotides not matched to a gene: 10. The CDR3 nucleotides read TGTGCCAGCAGCTCGGCGACAGGGGGACTGTCCAATGAGCAGTTCTTC. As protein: CASSSATGGLSNEQFF.

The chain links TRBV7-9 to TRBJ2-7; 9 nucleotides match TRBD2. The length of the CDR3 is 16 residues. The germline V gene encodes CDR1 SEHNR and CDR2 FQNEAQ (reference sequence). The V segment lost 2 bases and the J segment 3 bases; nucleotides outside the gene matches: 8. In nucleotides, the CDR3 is TGTGCCAGCAGCTTAATTAAGAGGACTAGCGTCTACGAGCAGTACTTC. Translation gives CASSLIKRTSVYEQYF. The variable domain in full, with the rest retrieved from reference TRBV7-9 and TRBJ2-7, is DTGVSQNPRHKITKRGQNVTFRCDPISEHNRLYWYRQTLGQGPEFLTYFQNEAQLEKSRLLSDRFSAERPKGSFSTLEIQRTEQGDSAMYLCASSLIKRTSVYEQYFGPGTRLTVT.

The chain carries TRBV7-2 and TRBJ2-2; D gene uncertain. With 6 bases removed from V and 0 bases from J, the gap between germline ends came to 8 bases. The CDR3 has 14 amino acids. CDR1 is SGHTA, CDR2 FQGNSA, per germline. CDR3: CASRGQPNTGELFF. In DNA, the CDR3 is TGTGCCAGCAGAGGGCAACCGAACACCGGGGAGCTGTTTTTT.

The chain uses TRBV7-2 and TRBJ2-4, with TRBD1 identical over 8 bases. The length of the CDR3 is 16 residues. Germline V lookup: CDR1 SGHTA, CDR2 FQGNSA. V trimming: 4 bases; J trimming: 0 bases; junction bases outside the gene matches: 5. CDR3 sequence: CASSSRQGLAKNIQYF. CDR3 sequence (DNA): TGTGCCAGCAGCTCCAGACAGGGGTTAGCCAAAAACATTCAGTACTTC.

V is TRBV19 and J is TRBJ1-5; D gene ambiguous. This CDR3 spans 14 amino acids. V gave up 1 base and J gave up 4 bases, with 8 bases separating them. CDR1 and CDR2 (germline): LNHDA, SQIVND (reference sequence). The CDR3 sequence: CASSIVALNQPQHF. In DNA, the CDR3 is TGTGCCAGTAGTATAGTAGCGCTTAATCAGCCCCAGCATTTT. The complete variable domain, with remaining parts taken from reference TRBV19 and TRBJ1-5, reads DGGITQSPKYLFRKEGQNVTLSCEQNLNHDAMYWYRQDPGQGLRLIYYSQIVNDFQKGDIAEGYSVSREKKESFPLTVTSAQKNPTAFYLCASSIVALNQPQHFGDGTRLSIL.

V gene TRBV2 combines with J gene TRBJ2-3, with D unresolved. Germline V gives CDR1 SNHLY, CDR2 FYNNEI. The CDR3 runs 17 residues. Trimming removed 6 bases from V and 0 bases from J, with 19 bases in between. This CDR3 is CASSTQPELTSTDTQYF. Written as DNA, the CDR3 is TGTGCCAGCAGCACACAGCCCGAACTTACTAGCACAGATACGCAGTATTTT.

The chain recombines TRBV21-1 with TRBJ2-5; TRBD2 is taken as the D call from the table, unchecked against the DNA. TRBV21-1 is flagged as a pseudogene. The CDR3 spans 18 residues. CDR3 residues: CASSSQGLALSYQETQYF. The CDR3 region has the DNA TGTGCCAGCAGCAGTCAGGGACTAGCGCTGTCGTACCAAGAGACCCAGTACTTC.

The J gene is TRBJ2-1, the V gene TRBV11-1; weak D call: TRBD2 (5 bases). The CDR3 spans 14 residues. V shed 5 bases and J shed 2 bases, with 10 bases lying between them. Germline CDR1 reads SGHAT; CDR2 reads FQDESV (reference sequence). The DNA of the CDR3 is TGTGCCAGCAGCCCTTGGAGGACCTACAATGAGCAGTTCTTC. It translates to CASSPWRTYNEQFF.

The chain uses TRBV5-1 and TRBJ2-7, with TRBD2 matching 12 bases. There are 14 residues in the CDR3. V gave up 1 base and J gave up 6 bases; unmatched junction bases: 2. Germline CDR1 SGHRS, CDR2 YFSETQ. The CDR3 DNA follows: TGCGCCAGCAGCTTGACACTAGCGGGAGGCGAGCAGTACTTC. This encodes CASSLTLAGGEQYF. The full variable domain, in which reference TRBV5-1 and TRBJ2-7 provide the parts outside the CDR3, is KAGVTQTPRYLIKTRGQQVTLSCSPISGHRSVSWYQQTPGQGLQFLFEYFSETQRNKGNFPGRFSGRQFSNSRSEMNVSTLELGDSALYLCASSLTLAGGEQYFGPGTRLTVT.

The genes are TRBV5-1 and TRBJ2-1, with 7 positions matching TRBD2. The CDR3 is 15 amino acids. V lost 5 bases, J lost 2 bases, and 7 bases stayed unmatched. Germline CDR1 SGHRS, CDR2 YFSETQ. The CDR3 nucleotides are TGCGCCAGCAGACCGGCGGGAGTCCCCTACAATGAGCAGTTCTTC. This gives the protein CASRPAGVPYNEQFF.

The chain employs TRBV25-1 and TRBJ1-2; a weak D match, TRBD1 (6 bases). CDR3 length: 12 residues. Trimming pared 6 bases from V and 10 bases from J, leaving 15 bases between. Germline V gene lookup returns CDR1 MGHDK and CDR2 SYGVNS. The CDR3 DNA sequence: TGTGCCAGCAGCCTTGGTGGACAGACCTACACCTTC. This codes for CASSLGGQTYTF.

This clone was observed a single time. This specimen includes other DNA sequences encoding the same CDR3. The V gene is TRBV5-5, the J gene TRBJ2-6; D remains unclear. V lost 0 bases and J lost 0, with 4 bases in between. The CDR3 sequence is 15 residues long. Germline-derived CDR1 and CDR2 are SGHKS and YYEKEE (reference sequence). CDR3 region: CASSLVGSGANVLTF. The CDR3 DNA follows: TGTGCCAGCAGCTTGGTAGGCTCTGGGGCCAACGTCCTGACTTTC.

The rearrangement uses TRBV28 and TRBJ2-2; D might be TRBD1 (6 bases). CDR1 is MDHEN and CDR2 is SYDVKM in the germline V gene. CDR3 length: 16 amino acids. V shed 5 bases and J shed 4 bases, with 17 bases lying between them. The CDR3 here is CASSETGTVSTGELFF. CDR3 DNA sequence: TGTGCCAGCAGTGAAACAGGGACGGTCTCCACCGGGGAGCTGTTTTTT.

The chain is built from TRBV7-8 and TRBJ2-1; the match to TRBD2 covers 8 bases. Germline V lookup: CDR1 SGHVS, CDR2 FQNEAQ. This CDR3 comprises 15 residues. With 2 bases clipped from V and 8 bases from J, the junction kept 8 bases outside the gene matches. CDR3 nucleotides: TGTGCCAGCAGCTTAATGGCGGGAGGCAGGGATGAGCAGTTCTTC. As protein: CASSLMAGGRDEQFF.

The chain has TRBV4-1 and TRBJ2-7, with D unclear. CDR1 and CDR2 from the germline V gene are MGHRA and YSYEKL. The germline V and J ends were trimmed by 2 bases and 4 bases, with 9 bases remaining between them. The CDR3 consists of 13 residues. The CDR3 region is CASSQTTAYEQYF. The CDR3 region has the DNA TGCGCCAGCAGCCAAACCACAGCGTACGAGCAGTACTTC.

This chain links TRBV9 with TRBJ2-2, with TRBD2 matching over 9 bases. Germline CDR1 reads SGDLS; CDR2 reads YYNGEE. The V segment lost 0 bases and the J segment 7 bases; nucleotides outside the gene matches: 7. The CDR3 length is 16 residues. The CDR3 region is CASSVDTSGYGGELFF. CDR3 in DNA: TGTGCCAGCAGCGTAGATACTAGCGGGTACGGCGGGGAGCTGTTTTTT.

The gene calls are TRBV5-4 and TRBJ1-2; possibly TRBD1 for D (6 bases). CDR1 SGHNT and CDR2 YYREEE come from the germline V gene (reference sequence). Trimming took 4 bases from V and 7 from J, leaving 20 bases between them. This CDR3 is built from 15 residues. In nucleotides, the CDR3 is TGTGCCAGCAGCCCCATGGGGGGGGCTGTTGGTGGCTACACCTTC. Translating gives CASSPMGGAVGGYTF.

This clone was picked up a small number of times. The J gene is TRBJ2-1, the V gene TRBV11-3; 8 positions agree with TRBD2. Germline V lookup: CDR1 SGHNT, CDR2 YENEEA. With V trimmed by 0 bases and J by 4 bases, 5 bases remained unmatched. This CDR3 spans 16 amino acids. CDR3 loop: CASSLDTSGDYNEQFF. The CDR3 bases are TGTGCCAGCAGCTTAGATACTAGCGGAGATTACAATGAGCAGTTCTTC.

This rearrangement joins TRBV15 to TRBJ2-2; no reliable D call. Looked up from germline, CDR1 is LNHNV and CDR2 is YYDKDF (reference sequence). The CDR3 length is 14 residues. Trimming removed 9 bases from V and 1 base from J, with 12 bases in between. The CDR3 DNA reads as TGTGCCACTAGTGGCGGAGTGAACACCGGGGAGCTGTTTTTT. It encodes CATSGGVNTGELFF.

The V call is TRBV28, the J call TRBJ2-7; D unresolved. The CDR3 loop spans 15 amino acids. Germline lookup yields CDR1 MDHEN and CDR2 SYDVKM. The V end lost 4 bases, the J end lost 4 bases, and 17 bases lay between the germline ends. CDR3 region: CASSSRAPPRYEQYF. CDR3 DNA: TGTGCCAGCAGTTCACGGGCTCCGCCCCGGTACGAGCAGTACTTC.

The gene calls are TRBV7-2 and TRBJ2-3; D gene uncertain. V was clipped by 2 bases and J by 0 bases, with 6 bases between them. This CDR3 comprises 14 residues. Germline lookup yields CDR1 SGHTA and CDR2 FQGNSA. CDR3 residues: CASSLTRSTDTQYF. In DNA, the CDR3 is TGTGCCAGCAGCTTAACCCGAAGCACAGATACGCAGTATTTT.

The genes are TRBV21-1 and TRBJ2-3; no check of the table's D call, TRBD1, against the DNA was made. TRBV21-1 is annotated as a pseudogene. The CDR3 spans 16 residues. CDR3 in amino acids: CASSLRQGQATDTQYF. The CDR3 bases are TGTGCCAGCAGCCTAAGACAGGGGCAGGCCACAGATACGCAGTATTTT.